This T cell receptor (beta chain) was recovered during a study of blood T cell repertoires in COVID-19. Background on the study: From the United States, Italy and Spain came samples of acute and convalescent COVID-19. Sources were T cells, B-cell-depleted T cells, or PBMCs; the material itself was cDNA or gDNA.

Authors' data handling: Amplification of reference gene primers was used by the study to estimate nucleated cell counts. This table comes from immunoSEQ multiplex PCR, and its TCRdb copy is limited to in-frame clones, with some not included. The DNA was the basis for D and trimming; V, J and clone size are from that table. The sample has 100,000 to 150,000 clones, around 80% seen once. V lost 5 bases and J lost 7; bases outside the gene matches: 14. Germline-derived CDR1 and CDR2 are SGHKS and YYEKEE (reference sequence). CDR3 length: 16 residues. The TCR was taken from a man in his 70s with acute or convalescent COVID-19. This chain connects TRBV5-5 to TRBJ1-2; 10 nucleotides align to TRBD1. The specimen sequenced was peripheral blood. The CDR3 nucleotides are TGTGCCAGCAGTCCTAGGACAGGGGGTGTTTTGGGTGGCTACACCTTC. Translation gives CASSPRTGGVLGGYTF.